The rows below give T cell receptor beta chains drawn from one sample of a study of Ad26.COV2.S vaccination and SARS-CoV-2 variants. Assay used: immunoSEQ multiplex PCR; TCRdb lists only in-frame clones, some missing. The sample lists roughly 400,000 clones, roughly 88% occurring once. The specimen was peripheral blood, collected in a trial of Ad26.COV2.S vaccine versus placebo. All receptors derive from a person aged 18-65 years who received the Ad26.COV2.S COVID-19 vaccine or a placebo. Both conserved end residues are part of each CDR3. Each record gives: J gene, V gene, D gene, CDR3 protein, CDR3 DNA. The D gene is left open where the match is weak.

j_call: TRBJ1-5; v_call: TRBV19; d_call: NA; cdr3_aa: CASSRSPAQGKHQPQHF; cdr3_nt: TGTGCCAGTAGTCGCAGCCCCGCTCAGGGTAAGCACCAGCCCCAGCATTTT
j_call: TRBJ2-1; v_call: TRBV27; d_call: NA; cdr3_aa: CASLPLSGASYNEQFF; cdr3_nt: TGTGCCAGCCTCCCCCTATCGGGAGCCTCCTACAATGAGCAGTTCTTC
j_call: TRBJ1-2; v_call: TRBV7-9; d_call: TRBD1; cdr3_aa: CASSSFEGQNYGYTF; cdr3_nt: TGTGCCAGCAGCTCATTCGAGGGACAGAACTATGGCTACACCTTC
j_call: TRBJ2-2; v_call: TRBV7-9; d_call: NA; cdr3_aa: CASSFAYRSGELFF; cdr3_nt: TGTGCCAGCAGCTTCGCGTACCGGTCCGGGGAGCTGTTTTTT
j_call: TRBJ1-2; v_call: TRBV28; d_call: NA; cdr3_aa: CASSLGGPYYGYTF; cdr3_nt: TGTGCCAGCAGTTTGGGGGGGCCCTACTATGGCTACACCTTC
j_call: TRBJ2-5; v_call: TRBV6-2/TRBV6-3; d_call: TRBD2; cdr3_aa: CASSSPSGGFFQETQYF; cdr3_nt: TGTGCCAGCAGTTCCCCTAGCGGGGGCTTCTTCCAAGAGACCCAGTACTTC
j_call: TRBJ2-1; v_call: TRBV7-9; d_call: NA; cdr3_aa: CASSDEEYTYNEQFF; cdr3_nt: TGTGCCAGCAGCGATGAAGAATATACTTACAATGAGCAGTTCTTC
j_call: TRBJ1-2; v_call: TRBV4-1; d_call: TRBD1; cdr3_aa: CASSQDSGTGYELIYGYTF; cdr3_nt: TGCGCCAGCAGCCAAGACAGTGGGACAGGGTACGAGCTCATCTATGGCTACACCTTC
j_call: TRBJ2-2; v_call: TRBV7-9; d_call: NA; cdr3_aa: CASSLGPREGHLTGELFF; cdr3_nt: TGTGCCAGCAGCTTGGGCCCCAGGGAGGGACACCTCACCGGGGAGCTGTTTTTT
j_call: TRBJ2-7; v_call: TRBV9; d_call: TRBD2; cdr3_aa: CASSPHSSGSSNEQYF; cdr3_nt: TGTGCCAGCAGCCCCCACTCCAGCGGGAGTAGCAACGAGCAGTACTTC
j_call: TRBJ2-5; v_call: TRBV15; d_call: NA; cdr3_aa: CATSRVARSGETQYF; cdr3_nt: TGTGCCACCAGCAGAGTTGCCAGGTCCGGAGAGACCCAGTACTTC
j_call: TRBJ2-4; v_call: TRBV11-2; d_call: NA; cdr3_aa: CASSPSGYGKNIQYF; cdr3_nt: TGTGCCAGCAGCCCTTCCGGATATGGCAAAAACATTCAGTACTTC
j_call: TRBJ2-3; v_call: TRBV18; d_call: TRBD2; cdr3_aa: CASSPLAGAVKDTQYF; cdr3_nt: TGTGCCAGCTCACCCCTAGCGGGAGCGGTGAAAGATACGCAGTATTTT
j_call: TRBJ1-5; v_call: TRBV4-2; d_call: TRBD1; cdr3_aa: CASSQDSRGHQPQHF; cdr3_nt: TGTGCCAGCAGCCAAGATTCGAGGGGGCATCAGCCCCAGCATTTT